This T cell receptor beta chain comes out of a study of T cell responses to AZD1222 COVID-19 vaccine. Profiling relied on immunoSEQ multiplex PCR, and the TCRdb table lists in-frame clones only, not all of them. The table records around 89,000 clones, about nine tenths of them present only once. Trimming shortened V by 0 bases and J by 5 bases, and 8 bases separated the two germline ends. This CDR3 is 13 amino acids long. Germline values: CDR1 LNHDA, CDR2 SQIVND (reference sequence). The sequencing used peripheral blood, collected 28 days after the second AZD1222 dose. The sequence was collected from an adult who received the AZD1222 COVID-19 vaccine. The chain links TRBV19 to TRBJ2-7; D remains ambiguous. CDR3 amino acids: CASSIDNINEQYF. CDR3 in DNA: TGTGCCAGTAGTATAGATAATATAAACGAGCAGTACTTC.